The 2 T cell receptor beta chains below all came from one sample that was sequenced in a study of T-cell memory formation after mild COVID-19. Each CDR3 protein is one row after TCRdb ran MiXCR on the 5' RACE reads. This table holds 550,000 to 600,000 distinct CDR3 sequences, 17% found once. Sequenced: PBMCs or a T cell subset sorted from them (not recorded which). These receptors were collected from an adult woman who had mild COVID-19 (a few samples of this study predate the infection). Cell type and time point are not known.

The chain recombines TRBV9 with TRBJ2-4, with 10 nucleotides matching TRBD2. V lost 3 bases to trimming and J lost 2 bases; unmatched junction nucleotides: 2. CDR1 SGDLS and CDR2 YYNGEE come from the germline V gene. The CDR3 spans 15 residues. Written as DNA, the CDR3 is TGTGCCAGCAGCGGGACTAGCGGCTCCAAAAACATTCAGTACTTC. Translation gives CASSGTSGSKNIQYF. Together with reference TRBV9 and TRBJ2-4, the CDR3 gives the full variable domain: DSGVTQTPKHLITATGQRVTLRCSPRSGDLSVYWYQQSLDQGLQFLIQYYNGEERAKGNILERFSAQQFPDLHSELNLSSLELGDSALYFCASSGTSGSKNIQYFGAGTRLSVL.

This clonotype was picked up a small number of times. The chain employs TRBV5-5 and TRBJ2-2, with D hard to call. V was clipped by 2 bases and J by 0 bases, with 14 bases between them. Germline V gene data show CDR1 as SGHKS and CDR2 as YYEKEE (reference sequence). The CDR3 is 17 residues long. The CDR3, as DNA: TGTGCCAGCAGCTTAAGACGGCTACTCGCGAACACCGGGGAGCTGTTTTTT. This translates into CASSLRRLLANTGELFF.